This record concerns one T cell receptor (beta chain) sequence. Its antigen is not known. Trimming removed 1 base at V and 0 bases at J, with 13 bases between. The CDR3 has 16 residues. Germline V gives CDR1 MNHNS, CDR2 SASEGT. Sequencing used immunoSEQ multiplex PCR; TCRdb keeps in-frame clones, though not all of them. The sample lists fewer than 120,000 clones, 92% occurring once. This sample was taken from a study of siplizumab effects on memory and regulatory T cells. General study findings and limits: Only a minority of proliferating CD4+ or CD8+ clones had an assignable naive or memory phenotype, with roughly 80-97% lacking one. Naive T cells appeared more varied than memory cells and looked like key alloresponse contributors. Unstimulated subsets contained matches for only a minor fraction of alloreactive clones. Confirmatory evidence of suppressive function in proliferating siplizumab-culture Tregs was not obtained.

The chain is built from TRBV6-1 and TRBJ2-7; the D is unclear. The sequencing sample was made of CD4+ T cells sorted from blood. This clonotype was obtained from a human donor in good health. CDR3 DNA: TGTGCCAGCAGTGAAGTGAGTACCCTGCCCTCCTACGAGCAGTACTTC. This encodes CASSEVSTLPSYEQYF.